Below are 14 T cell receptor beta chains sequenced from a single sample in a study of Graves' ophthalmopathy and Graves' hyperthyroidism. Amplified TCR beta CDR3 regions were obtained using RNA transcripts as template. Second-round multiplex PCR came after a first-round RT-PCR that employed HTBI primers. In TCRdb, the multiplex PCR reads were re-called with MiXCR into one record per CDR3 protein. The repertoire consists of approximately 1.2 million distinct CDR3 sequences, with around a third occurring once and the leading ten covering approximately 10%. The source material was peripheral blood or thyroid tissue (not recorded which). These receptors all come from an adult man with Graves' hyperthyroidism.

At least ten counts were recorded for this clonotype. The CDR3 region is CSAREWTVNTEAFF. The CDR3 DNA reads as TGCAGTGCTAGAGAATGGACGGTGAACACTGAAGCTTTCTTT. The rearrangement links TRBV20-1 to TRBJ1-1; D is unresolved. V lost 0 bases and J 0 bases, leaving 8 bases between the germline ends. The V gene's germline CDR1 is DFQATT and CDR2 SNEGSKA (reference sequence). The CDR3 has 14 amino acids.

This sequence joins TRBV30 and TRBJ2-5; weak D call: TRBD2 (6 bases). The CDR3 consists of 13 residues. The germline CDR1 and CDR2 sequences are GTSNPN and SVGIG (reference sequence). Trimming removed 3 bases from V and 4 bases from J, with 12 bases in between. This CDR3 reads CAWRRGAGETQYF. CDR3 DNA: TGTGCCTGGAGACGGGGAGCGGGAGAGACCCAGTACTTC.

At least ten counts were recorded for this clonotype. This chain uses TRBV6-2 or TRBV6-3 with TRBJ1-1; D gene unclear. The V and J ends lost 1 base and 10 bases respectively, with 13 bases between them. CDR1 is MNHEY and CDR2 is SVGEGT in the germline V gene. The CDR3 length is 13 residues. As DNA, the CDR3 is TGTGCCAGCAGTTACTTCGAAGCGGGCAGAGCTTTCTTT. Translation: CASSYFEAGRAFF.

To note about this clonotype: The conserved phenylalanine or tryptophan is not found at the CDR3 terminus, so this likely reflects a read error. The rearrangement joins TRBV2 to TRBJ1-2, with D tentatively TRBD1 (6 bases). Germline V gene data show CDR1 as SNHLY and CDR2 as FYNNEI. This CDR3 is built from 15 residues. V dropped 3 bases and J dropped 4 bases, with 15 bases sitting between them. The CDR3 DNA is TGTGCCAGCAGTGAGGGGGCCAGGCCTGCCTATGGCTACACCCTC. It codes for CASSEGARPAYGYTL.

Regarding this clonotype: This could be a read error, since a much larger clone is one nucleotide away. The genes are TRBV7-9 and TRBJ2-7; D unclear. The CDR3 consists of 10 residues. The germline V and J ends were trimmed by 5 bases and 5 bases, with 4 bases remaining between them. The germline CDR1 and CDR2 sequences are SEHNR and FQNEAQ (reference sequence). The CDR3 DNA reads TGTGCCAGCAGCACCCACGAGCAGTACTTC. Protein: CASSTHEQYF.

This clonotype has ten or more counts. This sequence joins TRBV6-6 and TRBJ1-5, with TRBD1 matching 9 bases. V trimming: 6 bases; J trimming: 8 bases; junction bases outside the gene matches: 8. The CDR3 sequence is 14 residues long. The germline gives CDR1 MNHNY, CDR2 SVGAGI (reference sequence). This chain's CDR3 is CASRTGTGSEPQHF. The CDR3 region has the DNA TGTGCCAGCAGGACCGGGACAGGGTCAGAGCCCCAGCATTTT.

Points on this clonotype: Mismatch with germline at one junction end may stem from a read error. The genes are TRBV10-3 and TRBJ2-5; the D is unclear. The CDR3 spans 12 residues. The germline V gene has CDR1 ENHRY and CDR2 SYGVKD. The CDR3 loop reads CAISPARETQHF. The CDR3 nucleotides are TGTGCCATCAGCCCAGCGAGAGAGACCCAGCACTTC.

This clonotype was detected ten times or more. The rearrangement joins TRBV29-1 to TRBJ2-7; no clear D. CDR1 SQVTM and CDR2 ANQGSEA come from the germline V gene. V shed 6 bases and J shed 1 base, with 7 bases lying between them. The CDR3 loop spans 11 amino acids. The CDR3 is CSVVHSYEQYF. The DNA for the CDR3 is TGCAGCGTGGTTCATTCCTACGAGCAGTACTTC.

This clonotype occurred a few times. The CDR3, as DNA: TGTGCCAGCAGTGAACCCGGACCGCCGGGGGAGCTGTTTTTT. This encodes CASSEPGPPGELFF. The chain links TRBV2 to TRBJ2-2; no clear D gene. Germline V gene data show CDR1 as SNHLY and CDR2 as FYNNEI. The ends were cut back, 2 bases at V and 8 bases at J, with 12 bases in the middle. This CDR3 is 14 amino acids long.

Here the CDR3 reads CASSAGYAQPQYF. Here the CDR3 DNA reads TGTGCCAGCAGCGCAGGGTACGCTCAGCCCCAGTACTTC. The chain employs TRBV7-6 and TRBJ2-5; maybe TRBD1 (5 bases). The CDR3 runs 13 residues. The germline V gene has CDR1 SGHVS and CDR2 FNYEAQ. Trimming shortened V by 5 bases and J by 9 bases, and 16 bases separated the two germline ends.

Written as DNA, the CDR3 is TGTGCCAGCAGTCCACGGCTAGCGGGAGGGCCCAAGACCGGGGAGCTGTTTTTT. Its protein product is CASSPRLAGGPKTGELFF. The gene calls are TRBV12-3 or TRBV12-4 and TRBJ2-2, with TRBD2 matching over 12 bases. Unmatched junction bases numbered 12, after V lost 5 bases and J lost 5 bases. The CDR3 sequence is 18 residues long.

This clonotype was recorded many times. The chain uses TRBV7-9 and TRBJ2-7; tentatively, D is TRBD2 (5 bases). The CDR3 contains 15 residues. CDR1 and CDR2 from the germline V gene are SEHNR and FQNEAQ (reference sequence). Trimming took off 5 bases at V and 2 bases at J, with 16 bases between the two ends. The CDR3 is CASSPVPRVTYEQYF. The CDR3 DNA reads as TGTGCCAGCAGCCCCGTCCCGCGGGTAACCTACGAGCAGTACTTC.

Notes on this clonotype: Possible read error: a much larger clone is one base away. The rearrangement joins TRBV19 to TRBJ1-5, with D perhaps matching TRBD1 (6 bases). CDR3 size: 14 residues. The germline gives CDR1 LNHDA, CDR2 SQIVND (reference sequence). CDR3 amino acids: CASNPQGDGQPRHF. As DNA, the CDR3 is TGTGCCAGCAACCCCCAGGGAGACGGACAGCCCCGGCATTTT.

V and J are TRBV4-1 and TRBJ2-7; 7 positions match TRBD1. V lost 3 bases, J lost 2 bases, and 22 bases stayed unmatched. Per germline, CDR1 MGHRA and CDR2 YSYEKL. The CDR3 extends over 20 amino acids. This CDR3 reads CASSHMLVREGADLTYEQYF. In DNA form, the CDR3 reads TGCGCCAGCAGCCACATGTTAGTCCGAGAGGGGGCAGACTTAACCTACGAGCAGTACTTC.